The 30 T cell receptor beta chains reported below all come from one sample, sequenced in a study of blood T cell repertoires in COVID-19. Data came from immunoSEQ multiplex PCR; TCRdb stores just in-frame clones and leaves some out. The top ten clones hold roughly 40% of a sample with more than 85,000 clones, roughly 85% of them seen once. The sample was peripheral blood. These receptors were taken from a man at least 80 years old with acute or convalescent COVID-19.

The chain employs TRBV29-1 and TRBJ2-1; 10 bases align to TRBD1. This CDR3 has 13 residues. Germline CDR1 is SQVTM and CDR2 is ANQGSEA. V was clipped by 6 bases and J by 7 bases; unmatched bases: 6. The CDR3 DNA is TGCAGCGTCTCTTGGACAGGGGGTAATGAGCAGTTCTTC. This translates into CSVSWTGGNEQFF.

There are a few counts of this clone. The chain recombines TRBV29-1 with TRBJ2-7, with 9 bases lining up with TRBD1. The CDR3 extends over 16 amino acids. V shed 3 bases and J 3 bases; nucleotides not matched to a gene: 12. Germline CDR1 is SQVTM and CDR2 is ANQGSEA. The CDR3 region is CSVELSSTGGSYEQYF. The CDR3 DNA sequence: TGCAGCGTTGAGTTATCTTCGACAGGGGGTAGCTACGAGCAGTACTTC.

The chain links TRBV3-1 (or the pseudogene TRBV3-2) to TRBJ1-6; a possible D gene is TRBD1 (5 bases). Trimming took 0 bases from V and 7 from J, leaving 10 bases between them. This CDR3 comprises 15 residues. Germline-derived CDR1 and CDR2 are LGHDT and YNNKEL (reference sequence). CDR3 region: CASSQDGALNSPLHF. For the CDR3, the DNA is TGTGCCAGCAGCCAAGATGGGGCTCTGAATTCACCCCTCCACTTT.

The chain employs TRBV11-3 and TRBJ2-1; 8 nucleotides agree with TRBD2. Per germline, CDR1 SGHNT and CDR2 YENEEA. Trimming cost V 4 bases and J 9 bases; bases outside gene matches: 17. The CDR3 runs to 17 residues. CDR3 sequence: CASSSVRGSGSVSEQFF. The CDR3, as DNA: TGTGCCAGCAGCTCCGTACGGGGGAGCGGGAGTGTAAGTGAGCAGTTCTTC.

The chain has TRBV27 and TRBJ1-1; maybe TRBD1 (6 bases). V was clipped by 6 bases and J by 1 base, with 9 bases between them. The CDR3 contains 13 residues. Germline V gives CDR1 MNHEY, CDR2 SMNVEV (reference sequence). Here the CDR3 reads CASRPTGNTEAFF. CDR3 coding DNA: TGTGCCAGCAGACCGACAGGGAACACTGAAGCTTTCTTT.

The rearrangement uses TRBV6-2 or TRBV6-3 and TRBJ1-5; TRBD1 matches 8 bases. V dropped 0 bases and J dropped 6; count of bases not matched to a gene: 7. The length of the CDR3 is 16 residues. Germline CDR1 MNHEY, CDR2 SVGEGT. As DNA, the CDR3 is TGTGCCAGCAGTTACTCGCAGGGGGCGTTGGGTCAGCCCCAGCATTTT. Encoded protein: CASSYSQGALGQPQHF.

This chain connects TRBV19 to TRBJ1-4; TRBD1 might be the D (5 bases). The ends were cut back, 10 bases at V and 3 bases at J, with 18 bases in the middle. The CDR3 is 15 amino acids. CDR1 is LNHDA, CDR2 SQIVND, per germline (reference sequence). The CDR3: CATDASGGANEKLFF. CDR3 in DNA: TGTGCCACCGACGCATCGGGGGGTGCTAATGAAAAACTGTTTTTT.

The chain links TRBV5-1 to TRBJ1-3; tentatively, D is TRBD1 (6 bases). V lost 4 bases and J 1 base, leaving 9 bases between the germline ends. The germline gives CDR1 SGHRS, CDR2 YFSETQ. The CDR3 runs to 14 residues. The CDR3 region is CASSRTVSGNTIYF. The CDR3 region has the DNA TGCGCCAGCAGCCGGACAGTGTCTGGAAACACCATATATTTT.

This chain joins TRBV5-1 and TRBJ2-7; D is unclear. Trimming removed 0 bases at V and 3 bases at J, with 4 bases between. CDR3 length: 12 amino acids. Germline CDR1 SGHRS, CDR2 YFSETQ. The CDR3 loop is CASSLGGYEQYF. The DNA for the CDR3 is TGCGCCAGCAGCTTGGGCGGCTACGAGCAGTACTTC. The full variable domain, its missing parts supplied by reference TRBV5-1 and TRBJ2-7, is KAGVTQTPRYLIKTRGQQVTLSCSPISGHRSVSWYQQTPGQGLQFLFEYFSETQRNKGNFPGRFSGRQFSNSRSEMNVSTLELGDSALYLCASSLGGYEQYFGPGTRLTVT.

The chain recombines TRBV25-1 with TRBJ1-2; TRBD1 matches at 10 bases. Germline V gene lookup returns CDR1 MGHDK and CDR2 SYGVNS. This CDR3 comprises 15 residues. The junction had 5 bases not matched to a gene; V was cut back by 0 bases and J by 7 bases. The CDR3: CASSEYRGQGGGYTF. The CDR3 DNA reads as TGTGCCAGCAGTGAATATCGTGGACAGGGGGGTGGCTACACCTTC.

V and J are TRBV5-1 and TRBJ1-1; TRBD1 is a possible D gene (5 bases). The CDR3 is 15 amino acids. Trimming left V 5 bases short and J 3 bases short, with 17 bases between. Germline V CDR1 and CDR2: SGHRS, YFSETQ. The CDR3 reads CASSSPGRVDTEAFF. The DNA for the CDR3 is TGCGCCAGCAGTTCCCCAGGCAGGGTGGACACTGAAGCTTTCTTT.

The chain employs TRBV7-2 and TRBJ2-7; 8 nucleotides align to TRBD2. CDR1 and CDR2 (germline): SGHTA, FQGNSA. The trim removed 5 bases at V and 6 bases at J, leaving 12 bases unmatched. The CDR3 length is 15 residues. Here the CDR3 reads CASSARGGTRGEQYF. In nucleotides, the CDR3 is TGTGCCAGCAGCGCTCGGGGGGGGACGCGTGGCGAGCAGTACTTC.

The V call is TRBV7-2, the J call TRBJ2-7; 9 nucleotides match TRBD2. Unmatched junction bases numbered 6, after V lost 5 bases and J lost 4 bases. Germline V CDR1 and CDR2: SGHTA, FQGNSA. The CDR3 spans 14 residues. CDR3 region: CASSLTSGDYEQYF. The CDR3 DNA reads TGTGCCAGCAGCCTGACTAGCGGTGATTACGAGCAGTACTTC. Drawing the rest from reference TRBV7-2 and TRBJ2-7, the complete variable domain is GAGVSQSPSNKVTEKGKDVELRCDPISGHTALYWYRQSLGQGLEFLIYFQGNSAPDKSGLPSDRFSAERTGGSVSTLTIQRTQQEDSAVYLCASSLTSGDYEQYFGPGTRLTVT.

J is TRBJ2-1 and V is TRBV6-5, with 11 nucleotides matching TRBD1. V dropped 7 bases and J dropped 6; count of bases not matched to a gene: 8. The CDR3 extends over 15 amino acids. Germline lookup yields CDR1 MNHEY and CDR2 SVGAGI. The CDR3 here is CASTRGQGVFNEQFF. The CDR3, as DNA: TGTGCCAGCACCCGGGGACAGGGGGTTTTCAATGAGCAGTTCTTC.

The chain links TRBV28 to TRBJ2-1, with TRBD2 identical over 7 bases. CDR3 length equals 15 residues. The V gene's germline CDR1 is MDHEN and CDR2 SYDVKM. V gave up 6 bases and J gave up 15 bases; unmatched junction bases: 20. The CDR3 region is CASRLGGSGSWGWFF. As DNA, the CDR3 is TGTGCCAGCAGACTGGGAGGTAGCGGGTCCTGGGGGTGGTTCTTC.

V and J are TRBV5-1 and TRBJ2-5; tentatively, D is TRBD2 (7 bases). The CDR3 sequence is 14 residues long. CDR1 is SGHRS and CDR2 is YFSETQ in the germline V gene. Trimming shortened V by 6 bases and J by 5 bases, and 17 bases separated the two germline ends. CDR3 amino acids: CASTQGGDEETQYF. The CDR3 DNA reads TGCGCCAGCACCCAAGGGGGGGATGAGGAGACCCAGTACTTC.

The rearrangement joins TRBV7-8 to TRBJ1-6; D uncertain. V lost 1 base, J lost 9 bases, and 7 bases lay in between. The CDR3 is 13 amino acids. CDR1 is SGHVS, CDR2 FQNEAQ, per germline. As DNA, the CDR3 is TGTGCCAGCAGCTTAGAAAACGGTTCACCCCTCCACTTT. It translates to CASSLENGSPLHF.

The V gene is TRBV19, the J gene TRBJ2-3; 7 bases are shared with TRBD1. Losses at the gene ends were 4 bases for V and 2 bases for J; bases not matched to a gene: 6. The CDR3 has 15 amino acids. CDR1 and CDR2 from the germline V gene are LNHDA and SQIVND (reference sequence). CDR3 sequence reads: CASSRDRGPTDTQYF. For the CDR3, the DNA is TGTGCCAGTAGTAGAGATAGGGGGCCCACAGATACGCAGTATTTT.

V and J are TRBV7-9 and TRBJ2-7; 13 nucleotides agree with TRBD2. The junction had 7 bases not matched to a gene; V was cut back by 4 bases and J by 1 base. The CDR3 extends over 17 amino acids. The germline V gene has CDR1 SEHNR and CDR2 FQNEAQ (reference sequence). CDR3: CASSSNGGLAGSYEQYF. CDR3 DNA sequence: TGTGCCAGCAGCTCTAATGGGGGACTAGCGGGGTCCTACGAGCAGTACTTC.

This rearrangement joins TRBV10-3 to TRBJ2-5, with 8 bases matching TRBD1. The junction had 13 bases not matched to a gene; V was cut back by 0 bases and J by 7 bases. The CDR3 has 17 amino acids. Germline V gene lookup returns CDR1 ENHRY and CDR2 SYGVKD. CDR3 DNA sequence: TGTGCCATCAGTGAGTCTAGGGACAGGCCCGAAGGGAGGACCCAGTACTTC. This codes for CAISESRDRPEGRTQYF.

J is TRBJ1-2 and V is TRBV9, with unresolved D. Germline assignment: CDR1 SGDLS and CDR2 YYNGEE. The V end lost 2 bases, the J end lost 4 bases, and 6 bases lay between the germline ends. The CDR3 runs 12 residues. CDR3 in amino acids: CASSVQAYGYTF. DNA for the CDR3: TGTGCCAGCAGCGTCCAGGCCTATGGCTACACCTTC.

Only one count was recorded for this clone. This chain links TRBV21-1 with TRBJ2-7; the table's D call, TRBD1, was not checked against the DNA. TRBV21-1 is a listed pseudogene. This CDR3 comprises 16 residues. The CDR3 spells CASSKETGTGSYEQYF. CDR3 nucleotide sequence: TGTGCCAGCAGCAAAGAGACCGGGACAGGCTCCTACGAGCAGTACTTC.

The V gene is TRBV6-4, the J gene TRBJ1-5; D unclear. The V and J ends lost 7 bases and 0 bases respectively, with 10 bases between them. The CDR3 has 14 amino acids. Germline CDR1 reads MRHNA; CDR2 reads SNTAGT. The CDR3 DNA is TGTGCCAGCAAACCCGGGATTAGCAATCAGCCCCAGCATTTT. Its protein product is CASKPGISNQPQHF.

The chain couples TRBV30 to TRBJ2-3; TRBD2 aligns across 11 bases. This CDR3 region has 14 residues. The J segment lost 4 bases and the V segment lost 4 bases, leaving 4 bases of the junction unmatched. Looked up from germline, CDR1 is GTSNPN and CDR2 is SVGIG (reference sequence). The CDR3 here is CAWTPGLAADTQYF. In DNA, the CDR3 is TGTGCCTGGACCCCGGGACTAGCGGCAGATACGCAGTATTTT.

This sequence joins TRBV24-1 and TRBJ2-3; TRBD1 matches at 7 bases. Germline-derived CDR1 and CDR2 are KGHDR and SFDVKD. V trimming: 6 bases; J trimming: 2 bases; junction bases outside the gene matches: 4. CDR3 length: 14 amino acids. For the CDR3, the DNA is TGTGCCACCAGTCGACAGGGAGACACAGATACGCAGTATTTT. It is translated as CATSRQGDTDTQYF.

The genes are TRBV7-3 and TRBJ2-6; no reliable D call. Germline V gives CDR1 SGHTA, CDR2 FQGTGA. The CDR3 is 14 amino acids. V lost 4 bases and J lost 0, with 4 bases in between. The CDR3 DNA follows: TGTGCCAGCAGCTCGAGCTCTGGGGCCAACGTCCTGACTTTC. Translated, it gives CASSSSSGANVLTF.

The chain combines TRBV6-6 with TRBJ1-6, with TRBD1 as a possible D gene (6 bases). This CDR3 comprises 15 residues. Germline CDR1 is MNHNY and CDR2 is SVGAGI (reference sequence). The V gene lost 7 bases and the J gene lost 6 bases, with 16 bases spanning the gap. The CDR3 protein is CASNKGNRANSPLHF. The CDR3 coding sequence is TGTGCCAGCAACAAAGGAAACAGGGCTAATTCACCCCTCCACTTT.

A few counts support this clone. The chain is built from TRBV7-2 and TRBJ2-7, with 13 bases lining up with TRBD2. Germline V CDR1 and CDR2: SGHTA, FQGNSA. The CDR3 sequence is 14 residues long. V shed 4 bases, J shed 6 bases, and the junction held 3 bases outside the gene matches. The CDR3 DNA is TGTGCCAGCAGCTCCGGACTAGCGGGAGCCGAGCAGTACTTC. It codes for CASSSGLAGAEQYF.

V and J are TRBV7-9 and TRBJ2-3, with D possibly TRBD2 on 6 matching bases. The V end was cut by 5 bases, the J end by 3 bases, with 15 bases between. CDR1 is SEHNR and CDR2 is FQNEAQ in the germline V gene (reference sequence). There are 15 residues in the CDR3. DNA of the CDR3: TGTGCCAGCAGCCGATCACTAGCAGGTACAGATACGCAGTATTTT. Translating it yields CASSRSLAGTDTQYF.

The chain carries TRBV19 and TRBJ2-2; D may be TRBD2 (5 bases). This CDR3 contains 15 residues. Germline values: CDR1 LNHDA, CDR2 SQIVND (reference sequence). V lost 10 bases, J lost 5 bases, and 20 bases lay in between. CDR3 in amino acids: CATTTRAGGTGELFF. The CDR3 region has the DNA TGTGCCACCACCACTAGGGCCGGCGGGACCGGGGAGCTGTTTTTT.